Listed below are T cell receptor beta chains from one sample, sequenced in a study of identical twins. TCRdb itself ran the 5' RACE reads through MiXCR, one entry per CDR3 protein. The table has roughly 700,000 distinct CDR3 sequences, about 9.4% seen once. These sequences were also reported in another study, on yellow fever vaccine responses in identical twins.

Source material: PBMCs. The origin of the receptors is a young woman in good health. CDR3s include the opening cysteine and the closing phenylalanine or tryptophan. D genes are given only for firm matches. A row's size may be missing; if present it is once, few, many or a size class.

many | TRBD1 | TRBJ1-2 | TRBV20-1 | CSARKTGGNYGYTF | TGCAGTGCTAGAAAGACAGGGGGTAACTATGGCTACACCTTC
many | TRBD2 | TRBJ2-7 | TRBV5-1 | CASSWGLAGGSYEQYF | TGCGCCAGCAGCTGGGGACTAGCGGGGGGATCCTACGAGCAGTACTTC
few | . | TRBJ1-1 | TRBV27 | CASHPRGGNLEAFF | TGTGCCAGTCACCCTAGAGGGGGGAACCTTGAAGCTTTCTTT
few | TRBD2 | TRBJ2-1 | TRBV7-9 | CASTSFLVASGANEQFF | TGTGCCAGCACCTCTTTCTTAGTGGCTAGCGGGGCTAACGAGCAGTTCTTC
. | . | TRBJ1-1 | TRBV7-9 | CASSLAGGRGTEAFF | TGTGCCAGCAGCTTAGCGGGGGGGAGAGGGACTGAAGCTTTCTTT
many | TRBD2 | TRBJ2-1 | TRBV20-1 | CSARDLAGASSYNEQFF | TGCAGTGCTAGAGATTTAGCGGGGGCGAGCTCCTACAATGAGCAGTTCTTC
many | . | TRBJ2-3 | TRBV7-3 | CASSLDSDTQYF | TGTGCCAGCAGCTTAGATTCTGATACGCAGTATTTT
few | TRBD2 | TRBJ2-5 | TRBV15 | CATSREGDGGETQYF | TGTGCCACCAGCAGAGAAGGGGACGGGGGGGAGACCCAGTACTTC
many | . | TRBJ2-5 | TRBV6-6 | CASIRDLQETQYF | TGTGCCAGCATCCGGGACCTCCAAGAGACCCAGTACTTC
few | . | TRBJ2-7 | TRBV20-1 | CSGTGTDIYEQYF | TGCAGTGGAACCGGGACGGATATCTACGAGCAGTACTTC
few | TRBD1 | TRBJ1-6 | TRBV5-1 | CASTLDRGSSPLHF | TGCGCCAGCACACTGGACAGGGGGAGTTCACCCCTCCACTTT
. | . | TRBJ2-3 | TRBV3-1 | CAISSVRDPRAHTDTQYF | TGTGCCATCAGTTCCGTCCGGGACCCGAGAGCTCACACAGATACGCAGTATTTT
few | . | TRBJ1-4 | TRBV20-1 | CSARDPGTPSEKLFF | TGCAGTGCTAGAGATCCCGGCACCCCCAGCGAAAAACTGTTTTTT
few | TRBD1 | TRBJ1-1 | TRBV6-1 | CASSEEMTGGSTEAFF | TGTGCCAGCAGTGAGGAAATGACAGGGGGGAGCACTGAAGCTTTCTTT
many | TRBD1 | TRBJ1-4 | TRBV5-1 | CASSRDSTNEKLFF | TGCGCCAGCAGCCGGGACAGTACTAATGAAAAACTGTTTTTT
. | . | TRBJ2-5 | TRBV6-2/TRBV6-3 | CASSYGIEGTQYF | TGTGCCAGCAGTTACGGTATCGAGGGGACCCAGTACTTC
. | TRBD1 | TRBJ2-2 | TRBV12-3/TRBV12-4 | CASSLFRTGDSGELFF | TGTGCCAGCAGTTTATTTAGGACAGGGGATTCCGGGGAGCTGTTTTTT
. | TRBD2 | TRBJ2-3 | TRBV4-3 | CASSRGLAGDTQYF | TGCGCCAGCAGCCGCGGACTAGCCGGAGATACGCAGTATTTT
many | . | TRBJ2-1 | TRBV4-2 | CASSQDLSGTADTEQFF | TGTGCCAGCAGCCAAGATCTAAGTGGGACCGCGGACACTGAGCAGTTCTTC
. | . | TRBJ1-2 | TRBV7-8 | CASSPILGTNYGYTF | TGTGCCAGCAGCCCGATTTTGGGCACAAACTATGGCTACACCTTC
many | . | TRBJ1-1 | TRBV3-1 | CASSQDTGGDTEAFF | TGTGCCAGCAGCCAAGATACAGGTGGCGACACTGAAGCTTTCTTT
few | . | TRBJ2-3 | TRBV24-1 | CATSDWGSDTDTQYF | TGTGCCACCAGTGATTGGGGGTCGGATACAGATACGCAGTATTTT